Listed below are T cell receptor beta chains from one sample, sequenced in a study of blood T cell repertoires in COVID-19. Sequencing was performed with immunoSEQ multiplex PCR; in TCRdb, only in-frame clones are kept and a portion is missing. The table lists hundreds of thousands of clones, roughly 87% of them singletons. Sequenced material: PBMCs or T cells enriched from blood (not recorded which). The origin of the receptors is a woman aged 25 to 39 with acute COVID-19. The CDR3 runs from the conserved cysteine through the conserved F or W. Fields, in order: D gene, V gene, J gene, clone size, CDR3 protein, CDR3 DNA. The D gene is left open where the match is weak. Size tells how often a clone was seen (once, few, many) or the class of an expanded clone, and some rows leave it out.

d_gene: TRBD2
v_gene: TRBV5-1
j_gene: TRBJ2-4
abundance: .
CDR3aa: CASSSTSGGAVAKNIQYF
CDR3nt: TGCGCCAGCAGCTCGACTAGCGGGGGGGCGGTGGCCAAAAACATTCAGTACTTC

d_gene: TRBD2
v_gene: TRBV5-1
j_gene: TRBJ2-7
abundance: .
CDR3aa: CASSLGLGEGEQYF
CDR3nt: TGCGCCAGCAGCTTAGGACTAGGAGAAGGCGAGCAGTACTTC

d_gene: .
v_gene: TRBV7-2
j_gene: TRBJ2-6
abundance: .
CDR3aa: CASSLRTRYSGANVLTF
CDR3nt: TGTGCCAGCAGCTTAAGAACTCGGTATTCTGGGGCCAACGTCCTGACTTTC

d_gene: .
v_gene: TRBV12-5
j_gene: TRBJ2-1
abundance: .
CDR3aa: CASAFSGNEQFF
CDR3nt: TGTGCTAGTGCCTTTTCCGGGAATGAGCAGTTCTTC

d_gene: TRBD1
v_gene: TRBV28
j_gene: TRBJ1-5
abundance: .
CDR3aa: CASSSGGSGNQPQHF
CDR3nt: TGTGCCAGCAGCTCAGGGGGTAGTGGCAATCAGCCCCAGCATTTT

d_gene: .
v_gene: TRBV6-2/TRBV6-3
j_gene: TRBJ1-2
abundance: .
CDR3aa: CASSPSGDTYGYTF
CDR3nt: TGTGCCAGCAGTCCCTCTGGGGACACCTATGGCTACACCTTC

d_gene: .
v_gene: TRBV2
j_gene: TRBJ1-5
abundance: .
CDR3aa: CASSEPYSNQPQHF
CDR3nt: TGTGCCAGCAGTGAACCCTATAGCAATCAGCCCCAGCATTTT

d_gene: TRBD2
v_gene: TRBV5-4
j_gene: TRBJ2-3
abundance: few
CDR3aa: CASSLVRGGPGDTQYF
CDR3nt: TGTGCCAGCAGCTTGGTACGCGGGGGGCCTGGAGATACGCAGTATTTT

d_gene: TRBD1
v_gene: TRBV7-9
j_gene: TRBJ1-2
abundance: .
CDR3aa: CASSLDRGNYYTF
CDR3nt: TGTGCCAGCAGCCTCGACAGGGGTAATTACTACACCTTC

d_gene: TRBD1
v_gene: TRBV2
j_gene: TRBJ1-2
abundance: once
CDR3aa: CASSVVRTGDGYTF
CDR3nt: TGTGCCAGCAGTGTTGTCAGGACAGGGGATGGCTACACCTTC

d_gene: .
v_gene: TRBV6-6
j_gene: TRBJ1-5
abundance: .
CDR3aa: CASSSQGPAGQSQHF
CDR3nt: TGTGCCAGCAGTTCCCAGGGCCCGGCCGGGCAGTCCCAGCATTTT

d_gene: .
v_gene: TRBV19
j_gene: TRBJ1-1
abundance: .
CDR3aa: CASSYRQITEAFF
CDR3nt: TGTGCCAGTAGTTACCGACAGATAACTGAAGCTTTCTTT

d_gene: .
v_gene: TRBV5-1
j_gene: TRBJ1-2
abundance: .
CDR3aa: CASRQSPGERGYTF
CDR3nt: TGCGCCAGCAGACAATCCCCCGGGGAGCGCGGCTACACCTTC

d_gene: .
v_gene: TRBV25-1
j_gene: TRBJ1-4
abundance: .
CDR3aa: CASSEWGHTNEKLFF
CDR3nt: TGTGCCAGCAGTGAATGGGGGCACACTAATGAAAAACTGTTTTTT

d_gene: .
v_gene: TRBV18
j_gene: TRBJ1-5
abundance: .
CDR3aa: CASSPQDSNQPQHF
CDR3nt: TGTGCCAGCTCACCCCAGGATAGCAATCAGCCCCAGCATTTT

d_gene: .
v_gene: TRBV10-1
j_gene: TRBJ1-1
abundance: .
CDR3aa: CASSRRENTEAFF
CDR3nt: TGCGCCAGCAGTAGGAGAGAGAACACTGAAGCTTTCTTT

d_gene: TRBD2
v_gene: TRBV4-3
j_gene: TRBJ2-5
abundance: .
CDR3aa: CASSPVLTGGSQETQYF
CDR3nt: TGCGCCAGCAGCCCAGTTTTAACGGGGGGTTCCCAAGAGACCCAGTACTTC

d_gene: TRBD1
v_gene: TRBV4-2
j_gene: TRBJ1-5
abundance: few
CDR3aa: CASSARTGVGNQPQHF
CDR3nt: TGTGCCAGCAGCGCCCGGACAGGGGTCGGCAATCAGCCCCAGCATTTT

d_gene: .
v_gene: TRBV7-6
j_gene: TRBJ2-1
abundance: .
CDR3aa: CASSPQVVSAYEQFF
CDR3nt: TGTGCCAGCAGCCCGCAGGTAGTTAGCGCTTATGAGCAGTTCTTC

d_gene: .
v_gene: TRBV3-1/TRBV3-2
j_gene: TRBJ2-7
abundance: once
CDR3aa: CASSPYLEGSYEQYF
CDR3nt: TGTGCCAGCAGCCCCTATCTGGAGGGCTCCTACGAGCAGTACTTC

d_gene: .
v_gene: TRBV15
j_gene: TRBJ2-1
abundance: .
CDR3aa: CATSRDLGGGEQFF
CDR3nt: TGTGCCACCAGCAGAGATTTGGGGGGAGGTGAGCAGTTCTTC

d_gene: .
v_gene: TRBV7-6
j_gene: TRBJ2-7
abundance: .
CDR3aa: CASSLVFFRSDSPSEQYF
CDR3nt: TGTGCCAGCAGCTTAGTCTTCTTTAGGTCAGACTCTCCTTCCGAGCAGTACTTC

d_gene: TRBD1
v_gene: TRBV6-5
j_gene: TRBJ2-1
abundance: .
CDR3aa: CASSYSGTGYNEQFF
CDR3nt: TGTGCCAGCAGTTACTCTGGGACAGGCTACAATGAGCAGTTCTTC

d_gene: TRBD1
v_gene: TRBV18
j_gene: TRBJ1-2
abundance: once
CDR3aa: CASSPNRDSRGYTF
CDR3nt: TGTGCCAGCTCACCCAACCGGGACAGCCGAGGCTACACCTTC